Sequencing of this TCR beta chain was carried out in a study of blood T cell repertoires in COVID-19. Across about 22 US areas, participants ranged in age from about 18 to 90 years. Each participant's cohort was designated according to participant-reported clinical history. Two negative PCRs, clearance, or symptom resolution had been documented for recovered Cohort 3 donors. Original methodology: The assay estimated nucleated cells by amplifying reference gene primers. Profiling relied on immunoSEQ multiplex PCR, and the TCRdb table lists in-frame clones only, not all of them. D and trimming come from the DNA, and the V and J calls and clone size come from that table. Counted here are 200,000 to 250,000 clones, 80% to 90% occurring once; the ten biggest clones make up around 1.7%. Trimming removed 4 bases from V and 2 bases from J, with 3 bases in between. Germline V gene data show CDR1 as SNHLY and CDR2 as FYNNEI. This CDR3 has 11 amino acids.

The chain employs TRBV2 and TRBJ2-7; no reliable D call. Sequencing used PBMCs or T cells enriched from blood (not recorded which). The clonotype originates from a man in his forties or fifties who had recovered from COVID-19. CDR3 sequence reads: CASSVAYEQYF. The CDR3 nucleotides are TGTGCCAGCAGTGTCGCCTACGAGCAGTACTTC.